Sequencing of this T cell receptor beta chain was carried out in a study of T cells after yellow fever vaccination. This clonotype appeared a few times. MiXCR, applied by TCRdb to the 5' RACE reads, yields one record per CDR3 protein. The sample records under 350,000 distinct CDR3 sequences, roughly 4% being singletons. Germline loops: CDR1 SGHTA, CDR2 FQGTGA. CDR3 length: 18 amino acids. Trimming cost V 2 bases and J 0 bases, with 14 bases left between them. Sequencing was performed on PBMCs, taken 5 days after the yellow fever booster vaccination. This chain links TRBV7-3 with TRBJ2-6, with D possibly being TRBD1 or TRBD2 (5 bases each). The source is a man aged 18 to 30 who received the YFV17D yellow fever vaccine. This chain's CDR3 is CASSLSGRDDSGANVLTF. CDR3 nucleotides: TGTGCCAGCAGCTTATCCGGCAGGGACGACTCTGGGGCCAACGTCCTGACTTTC.